At least ten counts were recorded for the clone carrying this TCR beta chain. Its antigen is unidentified. J lost 4 bases, V lost 0 bases, and 3 bases had no gene match. Germline CDR1 SNHLY, CDR2 FYNNEI. The CDR3 is made up of 15 amino acids. The record originates from a study of T cells in Graves' hyperthyroidism and ophthalmopathy. Regarding the study as a whole: Stable hyperthyroidism was told apart from ophthalmopathy by a model built on 13 V-J features.

A patient was excluded if there was uncontrolled infection, other autoimmune disease, pregnancy or lactation. Each diagnosis drew on symptoms, thyroxine, TRAb, thyroid ultrasound and orbital computed tomography findings. Amplified TCR beta CDR3 regions came from RNA transcripts. A first-round RT-PCR of the TCR CDR3 used the HTBI primer set. One entry per CDR3 protein, called by TCRdb with MiXCR from the multiplex PCR reads. The table shows hundreds of thousands of distinct CDR3 sequences, with 46% occurring only once. Specimen: peripheral blood or thyroid tissue (not recorded which). This chain links TRBV2 with TRBJ1-5; 7 nucleotides match TRBD1. The receptor was isolated from a woman aged 18-29 years with Graves' hyperthyroidism. DNA for the CDR3: TGTGCCAGCAGTGAAGCCGTCAGGGGGAATCAGCCCCAGCATTTT. Translating gives CASSEAVRGNQPQHF.